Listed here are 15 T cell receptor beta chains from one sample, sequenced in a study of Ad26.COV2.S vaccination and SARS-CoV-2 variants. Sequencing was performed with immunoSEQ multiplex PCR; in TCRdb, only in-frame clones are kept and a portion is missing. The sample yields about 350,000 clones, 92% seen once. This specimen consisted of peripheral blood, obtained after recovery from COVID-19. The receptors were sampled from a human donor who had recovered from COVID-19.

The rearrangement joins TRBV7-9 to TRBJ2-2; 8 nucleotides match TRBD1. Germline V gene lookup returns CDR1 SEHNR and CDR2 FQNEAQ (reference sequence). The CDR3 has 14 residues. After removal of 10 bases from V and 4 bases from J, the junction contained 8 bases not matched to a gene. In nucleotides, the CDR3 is TGTGCCAACCTAGGGACAGGTCTCACCGGGGAGCTGTTTTTT. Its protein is CANLGTGLTGELFF.

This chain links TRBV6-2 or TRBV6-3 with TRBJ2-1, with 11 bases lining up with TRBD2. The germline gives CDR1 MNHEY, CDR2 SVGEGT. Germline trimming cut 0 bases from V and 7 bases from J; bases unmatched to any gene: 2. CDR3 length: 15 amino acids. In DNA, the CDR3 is TGTGCCAGCAGTTACTCTAGCGGGGGGGCAAATGAGCAGTTCTTC. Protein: CASSYSSGGANEQFF.

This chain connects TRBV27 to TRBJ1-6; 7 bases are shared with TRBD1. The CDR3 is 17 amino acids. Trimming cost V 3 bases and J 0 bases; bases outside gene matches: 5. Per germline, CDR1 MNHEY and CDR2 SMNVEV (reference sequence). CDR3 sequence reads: CASSFKGASSYNSPLHF. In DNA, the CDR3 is TGTGCCAGCAGTTTTAAGGGGGCCAGCTCCTATAATTCACCCCTCCACTTT.

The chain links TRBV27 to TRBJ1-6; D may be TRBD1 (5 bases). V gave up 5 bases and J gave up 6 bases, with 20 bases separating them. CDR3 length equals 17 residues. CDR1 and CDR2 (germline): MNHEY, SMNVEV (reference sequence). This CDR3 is CASSPKHFKGINSPLHF. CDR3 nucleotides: TGTGCCAGCAGTCCAAAACATTTTAAGGGGATTAATTCACCCCTCCACTTT.

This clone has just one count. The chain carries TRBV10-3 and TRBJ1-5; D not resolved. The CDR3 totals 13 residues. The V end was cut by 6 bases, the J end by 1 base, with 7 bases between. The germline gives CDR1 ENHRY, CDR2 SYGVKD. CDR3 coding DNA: TGTGCCATCAGGGGAGAGAGCAATCAGCCCCAGCATTTT. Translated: CAIRGESNQPQHF.

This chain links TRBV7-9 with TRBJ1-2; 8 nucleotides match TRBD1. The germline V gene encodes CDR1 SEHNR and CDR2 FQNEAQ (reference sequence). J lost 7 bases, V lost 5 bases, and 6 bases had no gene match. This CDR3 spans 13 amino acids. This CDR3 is CASSQGTGFGYTF. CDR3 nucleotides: TGTGCCAGCAGCCAAGGGACAGGTTTTGGCTACACCTTC.

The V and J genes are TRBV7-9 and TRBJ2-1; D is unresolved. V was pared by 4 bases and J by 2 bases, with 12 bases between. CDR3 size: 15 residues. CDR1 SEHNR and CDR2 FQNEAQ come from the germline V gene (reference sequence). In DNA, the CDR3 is TGTGCCAGCAGCTCGTCGGTTGGGACCTACAATGAGCAGTTCTTC. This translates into CASSSSVGTYNEQFF. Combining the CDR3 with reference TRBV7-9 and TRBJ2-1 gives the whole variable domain DTGVSQNPRHKITKRGQNVTFRCDPISEHNRLYWYRQTLGQGPEFLTYFQNEAQLEKSRLLSDRFSAERPKGSFSTLEIQRTEQGDSAMYLCASSSSVGTYNEQFFGPGTRLTVL.

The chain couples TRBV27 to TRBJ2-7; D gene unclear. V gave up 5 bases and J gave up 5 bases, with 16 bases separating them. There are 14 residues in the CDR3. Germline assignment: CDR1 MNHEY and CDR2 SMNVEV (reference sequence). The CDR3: CASSPGHVGDEQYF. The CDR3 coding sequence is TGTGCCAGCAGTCCAGGCCATGTCGGCGACGAGCAGTACTTC.

CDR3 coding DNA: TGTGCCAGCAGTTACCCTCCTAAAGAGCAGTACTTC. This codes for CASSYPPKEQYF. This chain connects TRBV6-2 or TRBV6-3 to TRBJ2-7; no reliable D call. The germline CDR1 and CDR2 sequences are MNHEY and SVGEGT. V was clipped by 2 bases and J by 7 bases, with 9 bases between them. CDR3 length equals 12 residues.

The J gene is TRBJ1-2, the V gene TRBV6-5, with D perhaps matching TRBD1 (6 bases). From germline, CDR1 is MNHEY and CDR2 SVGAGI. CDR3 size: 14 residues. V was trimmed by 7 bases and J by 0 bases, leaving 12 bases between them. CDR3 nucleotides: TGTGCCAGCACTCAGGGGTCCCCTAACTATGGCTACACCTTC. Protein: CASTQGSPNYGYTF.

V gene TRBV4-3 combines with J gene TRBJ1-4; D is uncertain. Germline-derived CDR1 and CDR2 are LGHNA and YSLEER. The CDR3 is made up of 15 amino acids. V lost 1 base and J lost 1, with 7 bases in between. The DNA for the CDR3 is TGCGCCAGCAGCCAAGGAACGGTAACTAATGAAAAACTGTTTTTT. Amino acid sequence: CASSQGTVTNEKLFF.

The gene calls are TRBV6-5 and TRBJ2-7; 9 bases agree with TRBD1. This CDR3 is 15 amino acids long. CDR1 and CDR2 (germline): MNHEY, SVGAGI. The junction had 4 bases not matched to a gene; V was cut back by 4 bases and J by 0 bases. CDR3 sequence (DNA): TGTGCCAGCAGTTCCCGGGGACAGGGCTCCTACGAGCAGTACTTC. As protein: CASSSRGQGSYEQYF.

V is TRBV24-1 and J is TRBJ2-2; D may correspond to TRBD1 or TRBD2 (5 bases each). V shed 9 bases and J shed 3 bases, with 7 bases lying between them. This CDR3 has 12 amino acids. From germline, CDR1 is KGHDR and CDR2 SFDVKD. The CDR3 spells CATEGYTGELFF. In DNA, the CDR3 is TGTGCCACCGAGGGGTACACCGGGGAGCTGTTTTTT.

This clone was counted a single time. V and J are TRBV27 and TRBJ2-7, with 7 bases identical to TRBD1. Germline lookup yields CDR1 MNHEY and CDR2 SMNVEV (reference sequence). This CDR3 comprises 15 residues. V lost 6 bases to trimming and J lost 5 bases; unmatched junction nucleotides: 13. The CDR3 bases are TGTGCCAGCAGGAGGGGTGAAGTGACAGGGAACGAGCAGTACTTC. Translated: CASRRGEVTGNEQYF.

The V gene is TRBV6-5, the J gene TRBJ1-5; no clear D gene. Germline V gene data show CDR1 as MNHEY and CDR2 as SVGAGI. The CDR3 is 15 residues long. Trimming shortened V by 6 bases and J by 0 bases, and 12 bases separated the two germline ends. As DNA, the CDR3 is TGTGCCAGCAGCGATGACGCGCGTAGCAATCAGCCCCAGCATTTT. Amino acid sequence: CASSDDARSNQPQHF.